This TCR beta chain was observed in a study of response to subunit inactivated influenza vaccine. Study-level points and caveats: T cells newly recruited by each seasonal influenza vaccination are few, the authors suggested.

V lost 1 base to trimming and J lost 4 bases; unmatched junction nucleotides: 3. Per the germline V gene, CDR1 is LNHNV and CDR2 is YYDKDF (reference sequence). The CDR3 has 15 amino acids. Note on this clonotype: Its antigen remains unidentified.

Via MiXCR, TCRdb re-called the RT-PCR reads, giving one row per CDR3 protein. The data contain about 700,000 distinct CDR3 sequences, around 13% of them singletons. The chain joins TRBV15 to TRBJ1-5; 8 bases align to TRBD1. The TCR sequence derives from a man in his fifties who received an inactivated influenza vaccine. The sequencing here drew on PBMCs from blood, taken 14 to 15 days before vaccination. CDR3 region: CATSRVTGVNQPQHF. The CDR3 DNA reads as TGTGCCACCAGCAGAGTGACAGGGGTAAATCAGCCCCAGCATTTT.